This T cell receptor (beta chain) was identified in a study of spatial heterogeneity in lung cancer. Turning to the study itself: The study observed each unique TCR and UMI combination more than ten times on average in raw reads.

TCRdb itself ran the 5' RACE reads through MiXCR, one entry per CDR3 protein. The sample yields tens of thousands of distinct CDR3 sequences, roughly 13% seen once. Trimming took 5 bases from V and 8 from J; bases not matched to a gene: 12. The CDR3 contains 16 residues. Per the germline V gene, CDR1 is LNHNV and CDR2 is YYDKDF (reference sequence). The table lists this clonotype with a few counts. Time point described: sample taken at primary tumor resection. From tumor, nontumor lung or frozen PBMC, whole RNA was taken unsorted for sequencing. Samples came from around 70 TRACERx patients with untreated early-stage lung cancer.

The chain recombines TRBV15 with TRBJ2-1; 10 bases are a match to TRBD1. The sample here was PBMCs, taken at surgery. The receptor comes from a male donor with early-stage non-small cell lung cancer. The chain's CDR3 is CATSVSRDRGVHEQFF. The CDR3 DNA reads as TGTGCCACCAGCGTCTCTAGGGACAGGGGAGTCCATGAGCAGTTCTTC.